This entry lists 19 T cell receptor beta chains sequenced from one sample in a study of shared clonotypes between healthy human individuals. Assay used: immunoSEQ multiplex PCR; TCRdb lists only in-frame clones, some missing. In the table there are hundreds of thousands of clones, approximately 96% of which are singletons. Naive CD8 cells comprised CD45RO-negative, CCR7-positively selected cells, excluding terminally differentiated effector memory CD45RA+ cells. The material sequenced was naive CD8+ T cells sorted from blood. These receptors were taken from a woman aged 25 to 39 in good health.

The V and J genes are TRBV27 and TRBJ2-5; 7 nucleotides line up with TRBD1. CDR3 length: 17 amino acids. Looked up from germline, CDR1 is MNHEY and CDR2 is SMNVEV (reference sequence). The V gene end was trimmed by 0 bases and the J gene end by 4 bases; junction bases not matched to a gene: 11. The CDR3, as DNA: TGTGCCAGCAGTTTATCGATAAGGGGGCCCCTTGCAGAGACCCAGTACTTC. Its protein is CASSLSIRGPLAETQYF.

This chain joins TRBV19 and TRBJ1-3; D is ambiguous. The germline V gene has CDR1 LNHDA and CDR2 SQIVND (reference sequence). Trimming stripped 6 bases from V and 0 bases from J, with 9 bases between. The CDR3 consists of 14 residues. For the CDR3, the DNA is TGTGCCAGTAGGGGAGAAAGCTCTGGAAACACCATATATTTT. Translated, it gives CASRGESSGNTIYF.

This rearrangement joins TRBV7-9 to TRBJ2-2, with 9 bases identical to TRBD2. The CDR3 loop spans 17 amino acids. V was pared by 1 base and J by 5 bases, with 8 bases of the junction left unmatched. Per the germline V gene, CDR1 is SEHNR and CDR2 is FQNEAQ (reference sequence). CDR3 DNA sequence: TGTGCCAGCAGCTTAGACGCTTTAGCGGGAGCGACCGGGGAGCTGTTTTTT. Translated: CASSLDALAGATGELFF. Together with reference TRBV7-9 and TRBJ2-2, the CDR3 gives the full variable domain: DTGVSQNPRHKITKRGQNVTFRCDPISEHNRLYWYRQTLGQGPEFLTYFQNEAQLEKSRLLSDRFSAERPKGSFSTLEIQRTEQGDSAMYLCASSLDALAGATGELFFGEGSRLTVL.

V usage is TRBV19 and J usage is TRBJ2-1, with 8 bases fitting TRBD2. Germline V lookup: CDR1 LNHDA, CDR2 SQIVND (reference sequence). The CDR3 consists of 16 residues. V lost 3 bases, J lost 0 bases, and 4 bases stayed unmatched. CDR3 in amino acids: CASSIHGRVSYNEQFF. The CDR3 DNA reads as TGTGCCAGTAGTATTCACGGGAGGGTCTCCTACAATGAGCAGTTCTTC.

The chain combines TRBV11-2 with TRBJ1-5; no clear D. Trimming stripped 2 bases from V and 3 bases from J, with 8 bases between. CDR3 size: 14 residues. Per germline, CDR1 SGHAT and CDR2 FQNNGV. Written as DNA, the CDR3 is TGTGCCAGCAGCTTATTGGGTGCCAATCAGCCCCAGCATTTT. Translated, it gives CASSLLGANQPQHF. The variable domain in full, completed from reference TRBV11-2 and TRBJ1-5, reads EAGVAQSPRYKIIEKRQSVAFWCNPISGHATLYWYQQILGQGPKLLIQFQNNGVVDDSQLPKDRFSAERLKGVDSTLKIQPAKLEDSAVYLCASSLLGANQPQHFGDGTRLSIL.

The V call is TRBV2, the J call TRBJ2-1; 8 nucleotides match TRBD2. The CDR3 runs to 18 residues. The V gene end was trimmed by 8 bases and the J gene end by 5 bases; junction bases not matched to a gene: 20. Germline assignment: CDR1 SNHLY and CDR2 FYNNEI. For the CDR3, the DNA is TGTGCCAGCGGGGGGAGGCCGAGCGGGAGATTAGTGGACAATGAGCAGTTCTTC. It specifies CASGGRPSGRLVDNEQFF.

V usage is TRBV27 and J usage is TRBJ2-7; D is uncertain. CDR1 MNHEY and CDR2 SMNVEV come from the germline V gene (reference sequence). V shed 5 bases and J shed 7 bases, with 15 bases lying between them. The CDR3 covers 13 residues. In DNA, the CDR3 is TGTGCCAGCAGTCACAGCGCGAGGATAGAGCAGTACTTC. As protein: CASSHSARIEQYF.

The chain joins TRBV6-1 to TRBJ2-7; tentative D call: TRBD1 (6 bases). This CDR3 has 11 residues. Germline CDR1 and CDR2: MNHNS and SASEGT. Trimming left V 6 bases short and J 7 bases short, with 10 bases between. The CDR3 bases are TGTGCCAGCAGGGCAAGGGGGGAGCAGTACTTC. As protein: CASRARGEQYF.

V is TRBV14 and J is TRBJ2-2; maybe TRBD1 (5 bases). V was clipped by 1 base and J by 5 bases, with 26 bases between them. The germline gives CDR1 SGHDN, CDR2 FVKESK. CDR3 length: 20 amino acids. The CDR3 sequence is CASSQAPWEGAALGTGELFF. In DNA, the CDR3 is TGTGCCAGCAGCCAAGCCCCGTGGGAAGGGGCCGCTTTGGGTACCGGGGAGCTGTTTTTT.

This clone was detected only a few times. V is TRBV7-9 and J is TRBJ2-7; perhaps TRBD1 as D (5 bases). This CDR3 comprises 13 residues. The V and J ends lost 0 bases and 7 bases respectively, with 10 bases between them. Germline CDR1 reads SEHNR; CDR2 reads FQNEAQ (reference sequence). This chain's CDR3 is CASSLAGPGEQYF. CDR3 nucleotides: TGTGCCAGCAGCTTAGCCGGACCAGGGGAGCAGTACTTC.

On this clone: At one end, the junction sequence differs from germline, possibly due to a read error. This chain connects TRBV11-2 to TRBJ2-7, with unresolved D. The V gene's germline CDR1 is SGHAT and CDR2 FQNNGV. The CDR3 is 14 residues long. CDR3 sequence reads: CASSLVGFSHEQYF. The CDR3 region has the DNA TGTGCCAGCAGCTTAGTTGGTTTCTCCCACGAGCAGTACTTC.

This sequence joins TRBV19 and TRBJ2-3, with TRBD1 matching over 7 bases. The germline CDR1 and CDR2 sequences are LNHDA and SQIVND (reference sequence). The CDR3 is 15 residues long. The trim removed 7 bases at V and 3 bases at J, leaving 10 bases unmatched. CDR3 loop: CASTPTGVATDTQYF. The CDR3 DNA is TGTGCCAGTACCCCTACAGGGGTCGCTACAGATACGCAGTATTTT. Based on the CDR3 plus reference TRBV19 and TRBJ2-3, the full variable domain is DGGITQSPKYLFRKEGQNVTLSCEQNLNHDAMYWYRQDPGQGLRLIYYSQIVNDFQKGDIAEGYSVSREKKESFPLTVTSAQKNPTAFYLCASTPTGVATDTQYFGPGTRLTVL.

V and J are TRBV29-1 and TRBJ2-7; TRBD2 matches 7 bases. Germline CDR1 SQVTM, CDR2 ANQGSEA. CDR3 length: 13 residues. V lost 0 bases to trimming and J lost 6 bases; unmatched junction nucleotides: 5. CDR3 loop: CSVEDGLAVEQYF. The DNA of the CDR3 is TGCAGCGTTGAAGATGGGCTAGCGGTCGAGCAGTACTTC.

The chain recombines TRBV10-3 with TRBJ2-7, with 10 positions matching TRBD2. CDR1 and CDR2 (germline): ENHRY, SYGVKD. J gave up 0 bases and V 5 bases, and 4 bases lay outside the gene matches. The CDR3 runs to 15 residues. As DNA, the CDR3 is TGTGCCATCAGTACTAGCGGGGCTAGCTCCTACGAGCAGTACTTC. This codes for CAISTSGASSYEQYF.

The chain employs TRBV19 and TRBJ1-4; 8 bases agree with TRBD1. The CDR3 spans 16 residues. V trimming: 4 bases; J trimming: 0 bases; junction bases outside the gene matches: 4. CDR1 and CDR2 from the germline V gene are LNHDA and SQIVND (reference sequence). CDR3 protein: CASSTIQGATNEKLFF. CDR3 in DNA: TGTGCCAGTAGTACGATACAGGGGGCAACTAATGAAAAACTGTTTTTT.

The chain has TRBV19 and TRBJ2-7; TRBD1 matches 7 bases. The J segment lost 2 bases and the V segment lost 6 bases, leaving 10 bases of the junction unmatched. Germline assignment: CDR1 LNHDA and CDR2 SQIVND (reference sequence). The CDR3 loop spans 15 amino acids. The CDR3 spells CASSLLLGQTYEQYF. The CDR3 DNA is TGTGCCAGTAGCCTCCTACTGGGACAGACCTACGAGCAGTACTTC. The complete variable domain, with remaining parts taken from reference TRBV19 and TRBJ2-7, reads DGGITQSPKYLFRKEGQNVTLSCEQNLNHDAMYWYRQDPGQGLRLIYYSQIVNDFQKGDIAEGYSVSREKKESFPLTVTSAQKNPTAFYLCASSLLLGQTYEQYFGPGTRLTVT.

With regard to this clone: Within the sample, other DNA sequences also encode this same CDR3. J is TRBJ2-2 and V is TRBV28; weak D call: TRBD2 (7 bases). Trimming shortened V by 2 bases and J by 8 bases, and 12 bases separated the two germline ends. The CDR3 length is 14 residues. The germline CDR1 and CDR2 sequences are MDHEN and SYDVKM. In DNA, the CDR3 is TGTGCCAGCAGTTTAGTCGGGGGGCCTGGGGAGCTGTTTTTT. Protein: CASSLVGGPGELFF.

The chain combines TRBV9 with TRBJ2-2, with TRBD1 matching over 7 bases. This CDR3 contains 14 residues. V lost 2 bases and J lost 6; bases outside the gene matches: 4. Germline loops: CDR1 SGDLS, CDR2 YYNGEE. CDR3 loop: CASSVTGDPGELFF. The CDR3 DNA is TGTGCCAGCAGCGTTACAGGGGACCCCGGGGAGCTGTTTTTT.

V and J are TRBV2 and TRBJ2-7; the D gene is possibly TRBD2 (5 bases). Germline-derived CDR1 and CDR2 are SNHLY and FYNNEI. Trimming left V 0 bases short and J 7 bases short, with 13 bases between. This CDR3 contains 14 residues. CDR3 sequence: CASSEALRGGEQYF. CDR3 nucleotide sequence: TGTGCCAGCAGTGAAGCGCTCCGGGGTGGGGAGCAGTACTTC.